Each of the 20 T cell receptor beta chains below was sequenced from the same sample in a study of T cell changes during pregnancy in multiple sclerosis. The table came from immunoSEQ multiplex PCR; TCRdb's copy has only in-frame clones and leaves some out. The sample consists of 73,000 or so clones, 85% to 90% of them appearing once. The sample consisted of peripheral blood, taken after pregnancy. These TCRs come from a female donor in good health, enrolled as a control in a pregnancy study.

The chain joins TRBV30 to TRBJ2-5, with 7 positions matching TRBD1. The CDR3 is made up of 15 amino acids. With 1 base clipped from V and 1 base from J, the junction kept 6 bases outside the gene matches. CDR1 is GTSNPN, CDR2 SVGIG, per germline (reference sequence). CDR3 in amino acids: CAWSGLGTAQETQYF. CDR3 DNA: TGTGCCTGGAGTGGCCTTGGGACAGCCCAAGAGACCCAGTACTTC. Full variable domain (rest looked up from reference TRBV30 and TRBJ2-5): SQTIHQWPATLVQPVGSPLSLECTVEGTSNPNLYWYRQAAGRGLQLLFYSVGIGQISSEVPQNLSASRPQDRQFILSSKKLLLSDSGFYLCAWSGLGTAQETQYFGPGTRLLVL.

DNA of the CDR3: TGTGCCTGGAGTTCAGTCCCAGCTAATGAAAAACTGTTTTTT. It is translated as CAWSSVPANEKLFF. The J gene is TRBJ1-4, the V gene TRBV30; no definite D call. Germline lookup yields CDR1 GTSNPN and CDR2 SVGIG (reference sequence). This CDR3 spans 14 amino acids. V lost 2 bases and J lost 3, with 10 bases in between.

V gene TRBV29-1 combines with J gene TRBJ1-2; 7 bases line up with TRBD1. Trimming cost V 3 bases and J 3 bases; bases outside gene matches: 19. Germline V gives CDR1 SQVTM, CDR2 ANQGSEA. This CDR3 region has 18 residues. CDR3 in amino acids: CSVEERRTGRLGDYGYTF. The CDR3 DNA follows: TGCAGCGTTGAGGAAAGGAGGACAGGAAGACTGGGGGACTATGGCTACACCTTC.

The chain combines TRBV30 with TRBJ1-3, with D unclear. V was cut by 3 bases and J by 3 bases, with 12 bases left in between. The CDR3 totals 14 residues. From germline, CDR1 is GTSNPN and CDR2 SVGIG (reference sequence). CDR3 DNA: TGTGCCTGGAGCGGCCGGGGTAGTGGAAACACCATATATTTT. Translation: CAWSGRGSGNTIYF.

The V and J genes are TRBV7-9 and TRBJ2-1, with TRBD1 matching over 7 bases. With V trimmed by 5 bases and J by 1 base, 11 bases remained unmatched. The CDR3 consists of 17 residues. The V gene's germline CDR1 is SEHNR and CDR2 FQNEAQ (reference sequence). The CDR3: CASSAITGQHSYNEQFF. CDR3 nucleotide sequence: TGTGCCAGCAGCGCCATCACGGGACAGCATTCCTACAATGAGCAGTTCTTC.

The rearrangement links TRBV5-5 to TRBJ1-2; 9 positions match TRBD1. CDR1 and CDR2 from the germline V gene are SGHKS and YYEKEE (reference sequence). J was trimmed by 12 bases and V by 4 bases; bases with no gene match: 10. The CDR3 runs 13 residues. The CDR3 sequence: CASSPGQGRRDTF. The CDR3 bases are TGTGCCAGCAGCCCGGGACAGGGAAGACGGGACACCTTC.

The chain uses TRBV30 and TRBJ2-7, with no clear D. CDR1 is GTSNPN and CDR2 is SVGIG in the germline V gene (reference sequence). The length of the CDR3 is 11 residues. The V end was cut by 3 bases, the J end by 4 bases, with 7 bases between. CDR3 amino acids: CAWRAPYEQYF. The CDR3 DNA sequence: TGTGCCTGGAGAGCTCCGTACGAGCAGTACTTC.

This chain links TRBV6-5 with TRBJ2-5; no clear D. CDR1 MNHEY and CDR2 SVGAGI come from the germline V gene. The CDR3 sequence is 15 residues long. V shed 0 bases and J shed 1 base, with 9 bases lying between them. CDR3 sequence: CASSYSSAVQETQYF. DNA for the CDR3: TGTGCCAGCAGTTACTCGTCGGCGGTCCAAGAGACCCAGTACTTC.

J is TRBJ1-1 and V is TRBV7-9; the match to TRBD1 covers 8 bases. The CDR3 covers 14 residues. Germline CDR1 reads SEHNR; CDR2 reads FQNEAQ (reference sequence). V lost 4 bases to trimming and J lost 1 base; unmatched junction nucleotides: 2. This CDR3 reads CASSSGTGNTEAFF. As DNA, the CDR3 is TGTGCCAGCAGCTCTGGGACAGGGAACACTGAAGCTTTCTTT.

The chain couples TRBV5-4 to TRBJ2-5, with a weak D call TRBD2 (5 bases). There are 16 residues in the CDR3. The V and J ends lost 4 bases and 5 bases respectively, with 21 bases between them. Germline V lookup: CDR1 SGHNT, CDR2 YYREEE (reference sequence). The CDR3 reads CASSPEAAALGETQYF. For the CDR3, the DNA is TGTGCCAGCAGCCCGGAGGCAGCGGCGTTAGGGGAGACCCAGTACTTC.

This chain links TRBV7-6 with TRBJ2-7; 10 bases agree with TRBD2. J was trimmed by 6 bases and V by 5 bases; bases with no gene match: 7. Germline CDR1 is SGHVS and CDR2 is FNYEAQ. The CDR3 is made up of 14 amino acids. The CDR3 DNA reads as TGTGCCAGCAGCCCCCTAGCGGGAGTAGGCGAGCAGTACTTC. The encoded protein is CASSPLAGVGEQYF.

The chain couples TRBV30 to TRBJ1-6, with a weak D call TRBD1 (5 bases). Germline assignment: CDR1 GTSNPN and CDR2 SVGIG (reference sequence). V was trimmed by 2 bases and J by 7 bases, leaving 12 bases between them. The CDR3 is 14 amino acids. CDR3 sequence (DNA): TGTGCCTGGAGTCCCGGGGGGGAAAATTCACCCCTCCACTTT. This codes for CAWSPGGENSPLHF. The full variable domain, with the rest looked up from reference TRBV30 and TRBJ1-6, is SQTIHQWPATLVQPVGSPLSLECTVEGTSNPNLYWYRQAAGRGLQLLFYSVGIGQISSEVPQNLSASRPQDRQFILSSKKLLLSDSGFYLCAWSPGGENSPLHFGNGTRLTVT.

The chain uses TRBV10-1 and TRBJ2-2; TRBD1 might be the D (5 bases). CDR3 length: 13 residues. With 4 bases removed from V and 6 bases from J, the gap between germline ends came to 9 bases. Per germline, CDR1 WNHNN and CDR2 SYGVQD (reference sequence). CDR3 sequence reads: CASSVDSSGELFF. DNA for the CDR3: TGCGCCAGCAGTGTAGACAGCTCCGGGGAGCTGTTTTTT.

The V call is TRBV5-6, the J call TRBJ2-2, with D possibly being TRBD1 (7 bases). The CDR3 is 14 amino acids. Trimming removed 3 bases from V and 16 bases from J, with 22 bases in between. The germline V gene has CDR1 SGHDT and CDR2 YYEEEE. The CDR3: CASSWRGHPYEGFF. The DNA of the CDR3 is TGTGCCAGCAGCTGGAGGGGGCACCCGTACGAGGGGTTTTTT.

V usage is TRBV15 and J usage is TRBJ2-2, with 7 positions matching TRBD1. Germline V gene lookup returns CDR1 LNHNV and CDR2 YYDKDF (reference sequence). The CDR3 length is 15 residues. The V gene end was trimmed by 6 bases and the J gene end by 4 bases; junction bases not matched to a gene: 8. Written as DNA, the CDR3 is TGTGCCACCAGTAGACAGGGTTTGGGCACCGGGGAGCTGTTTTTT. The encoded protein is CATSRQGLGTGELFF.

The rearrangement links TRBV19 to TRBJ2-3, with 8 bases that match TRBD1. The CDR3 is made up of 15 amino acids. Germline V gene data show CDR1 as LNHDA and CDR2 as SQIVND (reference sequence). Losses at the gene ends were 2 bases for V and 8 bases for J; bases not matched to a gene: 9. The CDR3 protein is CASSITGGSSTTQYF. CDR3 bases: TGTGCCAGTAGTATAACAGGGGGATCGTCCACTACGCAGTATTTT.

The rearrangement uses TRBV7-9 and TRBJ2-1; 10 nucleotides align to TRBD2. Losses at the gene ends were 1 base for V and 10 bases for J; bases not matched to a gene: 7. The CDR3 has 15 amino acids. Germline CDR1 SEHNR, CDR2 FQNEAQ (reference sequence). CDR3 nucleotides: TGTGCCAGCAGCTTAGGCCTAGCGGGAGATAGAGAGCAGTTCTTC. Residues: CASSLGLAGDREQFF.

The chain employs TRBV5-1 and TRBJ1-4; TRBD1 matches at 7 bases. CDR3 length: 15 residues. Germline V lookup: CDR1 SGHRS, CDR2 YFSETQ. V lost 4 bases, J lost 3 bases, and 6 bases stayed unmatched. This CDR3 reads CASSNQGGPNEKLFF. The CDR3 DNA reads TGCGCCAGCAGCAACCAGGGGGGCCCTAATGAAAAACTGTTTTTT.

The chain couples TRBV9 to TRBJ2-7; perhaps TRBD1 as D (6 bases). The CDR3 runs to 14 residues. Looked up from germline, CDR1 is SGDLS and CDR2 is YYNGEE. V lost 2 bases and J 0 bases, leaving 9 bases between the germline ends. CDR3: CASSVDSYSYEQYF. The CDR3 coding sequence is TGTGCCAGCAGCGTGGACAGTTACTCCTACGAGCAGTACTTC.

V usage is TRBV30 and J usage is TRBJ1-2; 7 bases are shared with TRBD1. This CDR3 comprises 14 residues. CDR1 is GTSNPN and CDR2 is SVGIG in the germline V gene (reference sequence). With V trimmed by 4 bases and J by 4 bases, 9 bases remained unmatched. The CDR3 region is CAWMPKGAGYGYTF. CDR3 bases: TGTGCCTGGATGCCGAAGGGGGCTGGCTATGGCTACACCTTC.